This T cell receptor (beta chain) was sequenced in a study of T-cell memory formation after mild COVID-19. Whole-study context: TCR clusters mostly belonged to single donors.

Comments on this clonotype: The target antigen is unknown.

Study conclusions and caveats: Day 15 to 85 contractors were CD4/CD8 balanced; later expanders leaned CD4+. In pre-infection memory, a portion of responding clones appeared, which suggested that cross-reactive memory joined. Mainly in CM and EM were contracting CD4+ clones; CD8+ were in EMRA.

TCRdb passed the 5' RACE reads through MiXCR, listing each CDR3 protein once. The sample has hundreds of thousands of distinct CDR3 sequences; 20% are singletons. Sequencing was carried out using PBMCs or a T cell subset sorted from them (not recorded which). The clonotype comes from an adult woman who had mild COVID-19 (a few samples of this study predate the infection). Cell type and time point are not known.

The CDR3 sequence: CASSAGTAYSYEQYF. The CDR3 region has the DNA TGTGCCAGCAGTGCCGGTACGGCGTACTCCTACGAGCAGTACTTC. The chain carries TRBV6-5 and TRBJ2-7; no clear D gene. Trimming cost V 5 bases and J 0 bases, with 14 bases left between them. This CDR3 comprises 15 residues. In germline, CDR1 is MNHEY, CDR2 SVGAGI.